These 14 T cell receptor beta chains came from one sample sequenced in a study of T cells in tumors and immune-related adverse events. Sequenced by immunoSEQ multiplex PCR; TCRdb stores in-frame clones only, minus some. Of fewer than 25,000 clones in the sample, 90% to 95% were seen once. Sequenced here: lymph node tissue, sampled from a patient treated with anti-PD-1 therapy. The receptors were gathered from a female donor with metastatic renal cell carcinoma.

The V gene is TRBV18, the J gene TRBJ2-7; 8 bases are a match to TRBD2. In germline, CDR1 is KGHSH, CDR2 LQKENI. The ends lost 3 bases at V and 3 bases at J; junction bases unmatched: 10. The CDR3 contains 16 residues. CDR3 DNA sequence: TGTGCCAGCTCACCCCCCATGACTAGCGCCCTCTACGAGCAGTACTTC. Translating gives CASSPPMTSALYEQYF. Full variable domain (outside the CDR3, taken from reference TRBV18 and TRBJ2-7): NAGVMQNPRHLVRRRGQEARLRCSPMKGHSHVYWYRQLPEEGLKFMVYLQKENIIDESGMPKERFSAEFPKEGPSILRIQQVVRGDSAAYFCASSPPMTSALYEQYFGPGTRLTVT.

V and J are TRBV15 and TRBJ2-3; no definite D call. V dropped 1 base and J dropped 6 bases, with 5 bases sitting between them. The CDR3 sequence is 12 residues long. CDR1 and CDR2 (germline): LNHNV, YYDKDF (reference sequence). The CDR3 DNA is TGTGCCACCAGCAGAGCGGACGATACGCAGTATTTT. It yields the protein CATSRADDTQYF.

This rearrangement joins TRBV6-6 to TRBJ2-7; 7 nucleotides line up with TRBD1. Trimming removed 5 bases from V and 0 bases from J; junction bases left unmatched: 7. Germline CDR1 and CDR2: MNHNY and SVGAGI (reference sequence). The CDR3 has 15 residues. The CDR3 spells CASSPQGPHSYEQYF. The CDR3 DNA follows: TGTGCCAGCAGTCCACAGGGGCCCCACTCCTACGAGCAGTACTTC.

Here the CDR3 DNA reads TGTGCCAGCTCACCACAAGGGTACTCTGGAAACACCATATATTTT. Its translation is CASSPQGYSGNTIYF. The chain recombines TRBV18 with TRBJ1-3; D uncertain. V lost 1 base and J lost 0, with 7 bases in between. The CDR3 has 15 amino acids. Germline CDR1 KGHSH, CDR2 LQKENI. The complete variable domain, with remaining parts taken from reference TRBV18 and TRBJ1-3, reads NAGVMQNPRHLVRRRGQEARLRCSPMKGHSHVYWYRQLPEEGLKFMVYLQKENIIDESGMPKERFSAEFPKEGPSILRIQQVVRGDSAAYFCASSPQGYSGNTIYFGEGSWLTVV.

The V gene is TRBV5-4, the J gene TRBJ2-1, with TRBD1 as a possible D gene (5 bases). CDR1 SGHNT and CDR2 YYREEE come from the germline V gene (reference sequence). CDR3 size: 15 residues. V was pared by 0 bases and J by 8 bases, with 15 bases between. In nucleotides, the CDR3 is TGTGCCAGCAGCTTGGAGGGGCGAGGACATGATGAGCAGTTCTTC. This translates into CASSLEGRGHDEQFF.

The chain links TRBV5-1 to TRBJ2-7, with 9 bases identical to TRBD2. This CDR3 spans 17 amino acids. Looked up from germline, CDR1 is SGHRS and CDR2 is YFSETQ. The trim removed 0 bases at V and 3 bases at J, leaving 10 bases unmatched. The CDR3 spells CASSLGGSGRGRYEQYF. For the CDR3, the DNA is TGCGCCAGCAGCTTGGGTGGTAGCGGGAGAGGGCGCTACGAGCAGTACTTC.

V is TRBV18 and J is TRBJ2-7; a weak D match, TRBD1 (5 bases). Germline assignment: CDR1 KGHSH and CDR2 LQKENI. The CDR3 runs to 13 residues. Trimming took off 4 bases at V and 6 bases at J, with 13 bases between the two ends. CDR3 DNA sequence: TGTGCCAGCTCACTTCAGGGATCCGGCGAGCAGTACTTC. It codes for CASSLQGSGEQYF.

V and J are TRBV2 and TRBJ1-3; D gene unclear. This CDR3 has 14 amino acids. V lost 8 bases and J 4 bases, leaving 15 bases between the germline ends. Germline-derived CDR1 and CDR2 are SNHLY and FYNNEI. The CDR3 reads CASAIGGPGNTIYF. The DNA of the CDR3 is TGTGCCAGCGCCATTGGTGGACCCGGAAACACCATATATTTT.

The chain joins TRBV27 to TRBJ2-7; a possible D gene is TRBD1 (5 bases). Germline assignment: CDR1 MNHEY and CDR2 SMNVEV (reference sequence). The V and J ends lost 3 bases and 0 bases respectively, with 12 bases between them. CDR3 length: 15 residues. DNA of the CDR3: TGTGCCAGCAGTTTTAAGGGGCCTATCTCCTACGAGCAGTACTTC. This gives the protein CASSFKGPISYEQYF.

The chain carries TRBV7-2 and TRBJ2-1; D assignment may be TRBD1 or TRBD2 (5 bases each). With 0 bases removed from V and 7 bases from J, the gap between germline ends came to 22 bases. Looked up from germline, CDR1 is SGHTA and CDR2 is FQGNSA. The CDR3 contains 18 residues. The CDR3 region is CASSLASVRDGVRNEQFF. CDR3 bases: TGTGCCAGCAGCTTAGCGTCGGTCAGGGACGGCGTGAGGAATGAGCAGTTCTTC.

V is TRBV7-9 and J is TRBJ2-7, with 9 nucleotides matching TRBD2. CDR1 SEHNR and CDR2 FQNEAQ come from the germline V gene (reference sequence). After removal of 5 bases from V and 3 bases from J, the junction contained 5 bases not matched to a gene. The CDR3 is 14 amino acids. DNA of the CDR3: TGTGCCAGCAGCACGGGACTAGCAGGCTACGAGCAGTACTTC. Its translation is CASSTGLAGYEQYF.

As concerns this clone: At one of its ends the junction is not consistent with the germline gene, which may arise from a read error. This chain links TRBV6-1 with TRBJ1-4; 8 bases match TRBD1. Germline V CDR1 and CDR2: MNHNS, SASEGT. The CDR3 runs 10 residues. The CDR3 sequence is CASRGVDRAF. The CDR3 region has the DNA TGTGCCAGCAGAGGGGTGGACAGGGCTTTT.

This clone has just one count. This chain connects TRBV5-6 to TRBJ2-7; 11 nucleotides line up with TRBD2. This CDR3 is built from 14 residues. Unmatched junction bases numbered 2, after V lost 0 bases and J lost 6 bases. Germline assignment: CDR1 SGHDT and CDR2 YYEEEE. The CDR3 loop is CASSLVTSGTEQYF. The CDR3 nucleotides are TGTGCCAGCAGCTTGGTGACTAGCGGGACCGAGCAGTACTTC.

The J gene is TRBJ1-5, the V gene TRBV15; 7 bases align to TRBD1. CDR3 length: 17 residues. Germline CDR1 reads LNHNV; CDR2 reads YYDKDF (reference sequence). The V gene end was trimmed by 2 bases and the J gene end by 4 bases; junction bases not matched to a gene: 11. CDR3 nucleotides: TGTGCCACCAGCAGACTCCCTGAGGGGGCCGGAAATCAGCCCCAGCATTTT. It is translated as CATSRLPEGAGNQPQHF.